The following is a T cell receptor beta chain sequence with its context. Its antigen is not known. The record originates from a study of cytomegalovirus exposure and HLA in healthy donors. Study-level results: Reported results showed that the classifier diagnosed cytomegalovirus status with high specificity and sensitivity. HLA restriction was apparent for most CMV-associated TCR beta chains in a later analysis.

Per the germline V gene, CDR1 is SGHDN and CDR2 is FVKESK. The CDR3 is made up of 14 amino acids. Trimming cost V 1 base and J 7 bases, with 13 bases left between them. PCR used 60 Vbeta primers and 13 Jbeta primers. Sequencing used immunoSEQ multiplex PCR; TCRdb keeps in-frame clones, though not all of them. The repertoire holds about 81,000 clones, with more than 60% as singletons. This chain connects TRBV14 to TRBJ1-2; tentatively, D is TRBD1 (5 bases). The receptor's source is a man aged 50 to 59 in good health and CMV-seropositive. Sample: PBMCs. The CDR3 nucleotides read TGTGCCAGCAGCCAAGCGATGGGGCTAGGTGGCTACACCTTC. It yields the protein CASSQAMGLGGYTF. The full variable domain, its missing parts supplied by reference TRBV14 and TRBJ1-2, is EAGVTQFPSHSVIEKGQTVTLRCDPISGHDNLYWYRRVMGKEIKFLLHFVKESKQDESGMPNNRFLAERTGGTYSTLKVQPAELEDSGVYFCASSQAMGLGGYTFGSGTRLTVV.